This entry lists 16 T cell receptor beta chains sequenced from one sample in a study of radiotherapy plus CTLA-4 blockade in lung cancer. TCRdb's table, derived via immunoSEQ multiplex PCR, lists solely in-frame clones and lacks some. The sample lists about 85,000 clones; around 88% were seen once. The sequenced sample was peripheral blood, obtained from a patient treated with radiotherapy plus ipilimumab. All receptors come from a human donor with non-small cell lung cancer who had a partial response to radiotherapy plus ipilimumab.

A remark on this clone: The identical CDR3 is also encoded by other nucleotide sequences in the sample. The chain has TRBV28 and TRBJ1-5; 8 nucleotides agree with TRBD1. The CDR3 is made up of 14 amino acids. The J segment lost 2 bases and the V segment lost 3 bases, leaving 0 bases of the junction unmatched. Germline lookup yields CDR1 MDHEN and CDR2 SYDVKM. CDR3 DNA: TGTGCCAGCAGTTTGGGACAGGGCAATCAGCCCCAGCATTTT. Protein product: CASSLGQGNQPQHF. Based on the CDR3 plus reference TRBV28 and TRBJ1-5, the full variable domain is DVKVTQSSRYLVKRTGEKVFLECVQDMDHENMFWYRQDPGLGLRLIYFSYDVKMKEKGDIPEGYSVSREKKERFSLILESASTNQTSMYLCASSLGQGNQPQHFGDGTRLSIL.

The genes are TRBV25-1 and TRBJ2-1; a weak D match, TRBD2 (6 bases). Trimming cost V 6 bases and J 3 bases, with 15 bases left between them. Germline V lookup: CDR1 MGHDK, CDR2 SYGVNS. The CDR3 spans 15 residues. CDR3 sequence: CASSLSGALYNEQFF. CDR3 nucleotide sequence: TGTGCCAGCAGCCTTTCGGGAGCGCTCTACAATGAGCAGTTCTTC.

The CDR3 nucleotides are TGTGCCAGCAGCCAAGGGCTAGCGGCGAACACCGGGGAGCTGTTTTTT. It specifies CASSQGLAANTGELFF. This rearrangement joins TRBV4-2 to TRBJ2-2; 7 nucleotides match TRBD2. CDR1 and CDR2 from the germline V gene are LGHNA and YNFKEQ. This CDR3 comprises 16 residues. The J segment lost 0 bases and the V segment lost 1 base, leaving 2 bases of the junction unmatched.

The J gene is TRBJ2-5, the V gene TRBV30; D unclear. The CDR3 has 13 amino acids. Germline V gives CDR1 GTSNPN, CDR2 SVGIG (reference sequence). Trimming pared 2 bases from V and 6 bases from J, leaving 13 bases between. The CDR3 loop is CAWSLQVRQTQYF. The CDR3 DNA reads TGTGCCTGGAGTTTGCAGGTCCGCCAGACCCAGTACTTC.

In DNA, the CDR3 is TGTGCCAGCAGATCCGGGACTAGCGGGACCTATGAGCAGTTCTTC. Protein: CASRSGTSGTYEQFF. V is TRBV28 and J is TRBJ2-1; TRBD2 matches at 13 bases. Germline V CDR1 and CDR2: MDHEN, SYDVKM. V shed 6 bases, J shed 8 bases, and the junction held 7 bases outside the gene matches. The CDR3 is 15 amino acids.

The J gene is TRBJ2-7, the V gene TRBV6-1, with D hard to call. Trimming removed 2 bases from V and 9 bases from J, with 17 bases in between. CDR3 length: 14 amino acids. Germline V gene lookup returns CDR1 MNHNS and CDR2 SASEGT. Here the CDR3 reads CASSEQVQSTLQYF. The DNA of the CDR3 is TGTGCCAGCAGTGAACAGGTCCAGTCAACTTTGCAGTACTTC.

This clone was found a few times. The CDR3 sequence: CASRIRENDYTEAFF. The DNA for the CDR3 is TGCGCCAGCAGGATAAGGGAGAACGACTACACTGAAGCTTTCTTT. The chain has TRBV4-1 and TRBJ1-1; no clear D. The V gene lost 6 bases and the J gene lost 3 bases, with 17 bases spanning the gap. The germline V gene has CDR1 MGHRA and CDR2 YSYEKL. This CDR3 is 15 amino acids long.

V gene TRBV15 combines with J gene TRBJ2-5; tentatively, D is TRBD2 (5 bases). This CDR3 is 16 amino acids long. Per germline, CDR1 LNHNV and CDR2 YYDKDF (reference sequence). The ends were cut back, 5 bases at V and 4 bases at J, with 20 bases in the middle. The CDR3, as DNA: TGTGCCACCAGCTCAAATCATGGGAGACGAAGAGAGACCCAGTACTTC. It yields the protein CATSSNHGRRRETQYF. Full variable domain (rest looked up from reference TRBV15 and TRBJ2-5): DAMVIQNPRYQVTQFGKPVTLSCSQTLNHNVMYWYQQKSSQAPKLLFHYYDKDFNNEADTPDNFQSRRPNTSFCFLDIRSPGLGDTAMYLCATSSNHGRRRETQYFGPGTRLLVL.

The chain uses TRBV9 and TRBJ1-1; 10 bases are a match to TRBD1. Germline CDR1 reads SGDLS; CDR2 reads YYNGEE. This CDR3 spans 16 amino acids. J lost 6 bases, V lost 4 bases, and 12 bases had no gene match. DNA of the CDR3: TGTGCCAGCAGCAAAAGGACAGGGGGAGTCGGCGCTGAAGCTTTCTTT. Translation gives CASSKRTGGVGAEAFF.

V and J are TRBV5-6 and TRBJ1-3; D gene ambiguous. The germline V gene has CDR1 SGHDT and CDR2 YYEEEE. CDR3 size: 17 residues. Trimming took off 3 bases at V and 0 bases at J, with 16 bases between the two ends. The CDR3 DNA reads as TGTGCCAGCAGCTCCTTTTCCGCGGATTCCTCTGGAAACACCATATATTTT. Protein sequence: CASSSFSADSSGNTIYF. Looking up the rest from reference TRBV5-6 and TRBJ1-3 gives the full variable domain: DAGVTQSPTHLIKTRGQQVTLRCSPKSGHDTVSWYQQALGQGPQFIFQYYEEEERQRGNFPDRFSGHQFPNYSSELNVNALLLGDSALYLCASSSFSADSSGNTIYFGEGSWLTVV.

This chain connects TRBV7-3 to TRBJ2-3; a weak D match, TRBD2 (5 bases). CDR1 is SGHTA, CDR2 FQGTGA, per germline. CDR3 size: 13 residues. Trimming removed 4 bases at V and 0 bases at J, with 5 bases between. The CDR3 loop is CASSWTSTDTQYF. CDR3 sequence (DNA): TGTGCCAGCAGCTGGACTAGCACAGATACGCAGTATTTT.

The J gene is TRBJ2-3, the V gene TRBV10-3; 12 bases map to TRBD2. This CDR3 spans 18 amino acids. The V gene end was trimmed by 0 bases and the J gene end by 4 bases; junction bases not matched to a gene: 8. Looked up from germline, CDR1 is ENHRY and CDR2 is SYGVKD. In DNA form, the CDR3 reads TGTGCCATCAGTGAGTCGTTTAGACTAGCGGGAGTTGCAGATACGCAGTATTTT. Amino acid sequence: CAISESFRLAGVADTQYF.

This chain joins TRBV2 and TRBJ1-1; 9 nucleotides agree with TRBD1. Per germline, CDR1 SNHLY and CDR2 FYNNEI. Trimming removed 3 bases from V and 1 base from J; junction bases left unmatched: 12. CDR3 length equals 18 residues. This CDR3 reads CASSDLYRGLFSNTEAFF. The CDR3 nucleotides read TGTGCCAGCAGTGACCTCTACAGGGGGCTGTTCTCGAACACTGAAGCTTTCTTT. The variable domain in full, with the rest retrieved from reference TRBV2 and TRBJ1-1, is EPEVTQTPSHQVTQMGQEVILRCVPISNHLYFYWYRQILGQKVEFLVSFYNNEISEKSEIFDDQFSVERPDGSNFTLKIRSTKLEDSAMYFCASSDLYRGLFSNTEAFFGQGTRLTVV.

This sequence joins TRBV27 and TRBJ1-1; 8 nucleotides line up with TRBD1. CDR3 size: 13 residues. V lost 6 bases, J lost 4 bases, and 4 bases stayed unmatched. Looked up from germline, CDR1 is MNHEY and CDR2 is SMNVEV (reference sequence). The CDR3 DNA reads TGTGCCAGCAGCTCCACAGGGGGCACTGAAGCTTTCTTT. Amino acids: CASSSTGGTEAFF.

V and J are TRBV16 and TRBJ2-5; the D gene is possibly TRBD2 (5 bases). This CDR3 contains 16 residues. Germline V gene data show CDR1 as KGHSY and CDR2 as FQNENV. The ends were cut back, 1 base at V and 1 base at J, with 13 bases in the middle. Written as DNA, the CDR3 is TGTGCCAGCAGCCAATTAGCCGGGAAAATCCAAGAGACCCAGTACTTC. Protein product: CASSQLAGKIQETQYF.

This chain joins TRBV5-1 and TRBJ2-1; 7 nucleotides agree with TRBD2. The germline V gene has CDR1 SGHRS and CDR2 YFSETQ. This CDR3 comprises 14 residues. With V trimmed by 0 bases and J by 3 bases, 0 bases remained unmatched. Written as DNA, the CDR3 is TGCGCCAGCAGCTTGGGGACTAGCTACAATGAGCAGTTCTTC. Its protein product is CASSLGTSYNEQFF. Filled out from reference TRBV5-1 and TRBJ2-1, the complete variable domain reads KAGVTQTPRYLIKTRGQQVTLSCSPISGHRSVSWYQQTPGQGLQFLFEYFSETQRNKGNFPGRFSGRQFSNSRSEMNVSTLELGDSALYLCASSLGTSYNEQFFGPGTRLTVL.